This TCR beta chain was sequenced during a study of T cell repertoires in cytomegalovirus infection. Study information: Public TCR beta signatures marked donors with CMV infection and the matching HLA. General study findings and limits: Predominance within the ex vivo response was attributable to HLA-C-restricted CMV-specific TCR beta clonotypes. Adding up the frequency of public TCR beta families identified people who carried CMV plus the relevant HLA.

One entry per CDR3 protein, called by TCRdb with MiXCR from the reads. The sample shows about 200,000 distinct CDR3 sequences, about a tenth of them seen only once. Trimming took 5 bases from V and 4 from J, leaving 15 bases between them. Germline values: CDR1 SGHTA, CDR2 FQGTGA. The CDR3 loop spans 15 amino acids. This clonotype was detected many times. Its antigen is as yet unknown. The rearrangement uses TRBV7-3 and TRBJ2-1; D ambiguous. This TCR was sampled from a human donor in good health (CMV status not recorded). Some clones in this sample may be carry-over from other donors' samples. The material sequenced was PBMCs. The CDR3, as DNA: TGTGCCAGCAGCCTGGACCTAAGGTCGTACAATGAGCAGTTCTTC. Encoded protein: CASSLDLRSYNEQFF. Full variable domain (outside the CDR3, taken from reference TRBV7-3 and TRBJ2-1): GAGVSQTPSNKVTEKGKYVELRCDPISGHTALYWYRQSLGQGPEFLIYFQGTGAADDSGLPNDRFFAVRPEGSVSTLKIQRTERGDSAVYLCASSLDLRSYNEQFFGPGTRLTVL.